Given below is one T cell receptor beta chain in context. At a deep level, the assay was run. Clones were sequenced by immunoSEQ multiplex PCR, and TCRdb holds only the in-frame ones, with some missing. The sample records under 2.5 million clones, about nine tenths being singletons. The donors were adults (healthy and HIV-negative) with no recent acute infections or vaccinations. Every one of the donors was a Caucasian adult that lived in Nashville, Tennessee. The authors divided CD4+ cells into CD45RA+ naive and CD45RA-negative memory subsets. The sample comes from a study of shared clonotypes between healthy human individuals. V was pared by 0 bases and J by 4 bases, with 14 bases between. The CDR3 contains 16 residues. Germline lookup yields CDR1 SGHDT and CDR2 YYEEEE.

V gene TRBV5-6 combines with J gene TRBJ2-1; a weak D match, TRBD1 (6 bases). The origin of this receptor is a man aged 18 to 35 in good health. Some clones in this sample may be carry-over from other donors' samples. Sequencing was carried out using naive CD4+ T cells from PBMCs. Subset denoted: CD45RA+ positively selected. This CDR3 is CASSLVGRTVYNEQFF. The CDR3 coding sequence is TGTGCCAGCAGCTTGGTGGGCCGGACAGTGTACAATGAGCAGTTCTTC.